One and the same sample provided the 32 T cell receptor beta chains below, sequenced in a study of naive and memory T cell subsets (dated 2017 in TCRdb). Library prep was done by UMI-ligation and nested PCR. Instrument on record: Illumina MiSeq. To cover both TRBC1 and TRBC2, the beta constant-region primer consisted of an equimolar mix of two oligonucleotides. TCRdb itself trimmed the public reads at Q25 with fastp, ran MiXCR and retained productive beta chains. For every CDR3 protein sequence, its rows merge into one entry that carries the most common genes and DNA. In all, the sample holds some 85,000 distinct CDR3 sequences, and 13% of those were seen once. In total, the top ten clones hold roughly 0.9% of the sample. Material for sequencing was central memory CD4+ T cells from blood. The sample's cell subset or site label, in plain terms: central memory, CD45RA- CD27+. These receptors came from a human donor in good health.

The gene calls are TRBV12-3 or TRBV12-4 and TRBJ1-1; TRBD1 matches at 7 bases. The CDR3 is 14 residues long. Unmatched junction bases numbered 5, after V lost 3 bases and J lost 4 bases. CDR3 sequence: CASSFNTGATEAFF. The CDR3 coding sequence is TGTGCCAGCAGTTTCAACACAGGGGCCACTGAAGCTTTCTTT.

This clonotype occurred many times. This chain links TRBV5-1 with TRBJ2-7; 11 bases line up with TRBD2. The germline CDR1 and CDR2 sequences are SGHRS and YFSETQ. This CDR3 contains 18 residues. The trim removed 2 bases at V and 0 bases at J, leaving 10 bases unmatched. CDR3 sequence reads: CASSFGAATSGGSYEQYF. CDR3 coding DNA: TGCGCCAGCAGCTTTGGGGCCGCTACTAGCGGGGGCTCCTACGAGCAGTACTTC.

The rearrangement links TRBV7-2 to TRBJ1-1; D gene uncertain. The germline V and J ends were trimmed by 2 bases and 5 bases, with 12 bases remaining between them. The CDR3 extends over 14 amino acids. Germline V lookup: CDR1 SGHTA, CDR2 FQGNSA. The CDR3 nucleotides read TGTGCCAGCAGCTTATTCGGGGTGGGAACTGAAGCTTTCTTT. Translated, it gives CASSLFGVGTEAFF.

Notes on this clonotype: Mismatch with germline at one junction end may stem from a read error. V is TRBV20-1 and J is TRBJ1-4; D uncertain. The CDR3 spans 16 residues. The germline V gene has CDR1 DFQATT and CDR2 SNEGSKA (reference sequence). Here the CDR3 DNA reads TGCAGTGCTAGAGATCGGGAGGGTACAACCAATGAAAAACTGTTTTTT. Amino acids: CSARDREGTTNEKLFF.

This clonotype occurred a few times. The rearrangement joins TRBV5-4 to TRBJ1-4; 8 nucleotides match TRBD1. V was clipped by 4 bases and J by 5 bases; unmatched bases: 4. The germline V gene encodes CDR1 SGHNT and CDR2 YYREEE (reference sequence). The CDR3 spans 14 residues. CDR3 nucleotides: TGTGCCAGCAGCCCAGGGGACAGGAATGAAAAACTGTTTTTT. Amino acids: CASSPGDRNEKLFF.

V is TRBV6-5 and J is TRBJ2-7; D assignment may be TRBD1 or TRBD2 (5 bases each). V lost 2 bases and J lost 2, with 19 bases in between. The CDR3 sequence is 17 residues long. Germline-derived CDR1 and CDR2 are MNHEY and SVGAGI. In DNA, the CDR3 is TGTGCCAGCAGTTACACTATCTCCCGGGACCGTCCCTACGAGCAGTACTTC. Translating gives CASSYTISRDRPYEQYF.

The chain carries TRBV20-1 and TRBJ1-6, with D possibly TRBD1 on 6 matching bases. V was clipped by 1 base and J by 7 bases, with 17 bases between them. CDR3 length: 16 amino acids. Germline V gene lookup returns CDR1 DFQATT and CDR2 SNEGSKA (reference sequence). This chain's CDR3 is CSARGLAGDRNSPLHF. CDR3 coding DNA: TGCAGTGCTAGAGGCCTCGCAGGGGATAGGAATTCACCCCTCCACTTT.

This clonotype was counted only a few times. V gene TRBV12-3 or TRBV12-4 combines with J gene TRBJ2-1; TRBD1 matches at 7 bases. The CDR3 spans 14 residues. V gave up 7 bases and J gave up 6 bases; unmatched junction bases: 9. The CDR3 protein is CASTNRGQSNEQFF. In DNA form, the CDR3 reads TGTGCCAGCACTAACCGGGGACAGAGCAATGAGCAGTTCTTC.

This clonotype was seen repeatedly, ten times or more. The rearrangement uses TRBV23-1 and TRBJ2-4, with D possibly matching TRBD1 (5 bases). Being an ORF, TRBV23-1 has a function that is uncertain. CDR3 length: 15 residues. V was trimmed by 6 bases and J by 1 base, leaving 13 bases between them. The CDR3 nucleotides read TGCGCCAGCAGCCGGACAAAGGGGGCCAAAAACATTCAGTACTTC. As protein: CASSRTKGAKNIQYF.

This clonotype was counted at least ten times. The V and J genes are TRBV3-1 and TRBJ2-7; D is unclear. Germline V lookup: CDR1 LGHDT, CDR2 YNNKEL (reference sequence). This CDR3 region has 15 residues. Trimming stripped 0 bases from V and 1 base from J, with 10 bases between. The CDR3 nucleotides are TGTGCCAGCAGCCAAGATCTCGCTCGTTCCTACGAGCAGTACTTC. Translated, it gives CASSQDLARSYEQYF.

The chain joins TRBV9 to TRBJ2-7, with 10 positions matching TRBD1. Trimming cost V 3 bases and J 7 bases; bases outside gene matches: 13. CDR3 length: 16 residues. Germline lookup yields CDR1 SGDLS and CDR2 YYNGEE. CDR3 bases: TGTGCCAGCAGCGAGGCCTCGACAGGGGGCAGGGGGGAGCAGTACTTC. Protein sequence: CASSEASTGGRGEQYF.

The table lists this clonotype with a few counts. J is TRBJ2-7 and V is TRBV20-1; the D call may be TRBD1 or TRBD2 (7 bases each). The germline gives CDR1 DFQATT, CDR2 SNEGSKA (reference sequence). The CDR3 spans 12 residues. Here the CDR3 DNA reads TGCGGGGGAGGGGGCGGTACCTACGAGCAGTACTTC. This translates into CGGGGGTYEQYF.

This clonotype was seen a handful of times. The rearrangement links TRBV3-1 to TRBJ2-5; 8 nucleotides match TRBD1. This CDR3 comprises 14 residues. Germline lookup yields CDR1 LGHDT and CDR2 YNNKEL (reference sequence). Trimming removed 0 bases from V and 7 bases from J; junction bases left unmatched: 4. CDR3 in DNA: TGTGCCAGCAGCCAAGACAGGGGGCTTGGGACCCAGTACTTC. It is translated as CASSQDRGLGTQYF.

The chain employs TRBV5-4 and TRBJ2-1; TRBD2 matches at 13 bases. From germline, CDR1 is SGHNT and CDR2 YYREEE (reference sequence). This CDR3 is 16 amino acids long. V lost 4 bases, J lost 2 bases, and 3 bases stayed unmatched. The CDR3 bases are TGTGCCAGCAGCCAGGGGACTAGCGGGGCCTACAATGAGCAGTTCTTC. Its translation is CASSQGTSGAYNEQFF.

This clonotype has ten or more counts. The V call is TRBV27, the J call TRBJ2-1; maybe TRBD1 (6 bases). The germline CDR1 and CDR2 sequences are MNHEY and SMNVEV (reference sequence). The CDR3 has 15 amino acids. V lost 6 bases to trimming and J lost 4 bases, with 16 bases between them. The chain's CDR3 is CASRLTGLNYNEQFF. CDR3 coding DNA: TGTGCCAGCAGGCTTACAGGGTTAAATTACAATGAGCAGTTCTTC.

The sample holds a few counts of this clonotype. This chain links TRBV12-3 or TRBV12-4 with TRBJ2-2, with 10 bases lining up with TRBD1. The V gene end was trimmed by 6 bases and the J gene end by 7 bases; junction bases not matched to a gene: 8. The CDR3 totals 15 residues. The CDR3 DNA reads TGTGCCAGCAGCCCTCGACAGGGGGCCGGCGGGGAGCTGTTTTTT. Its translation: CASSPRQGAGGELFF.

This clonotype was observed a handful of times. DNA for the CDR3: TGTGCCAGCAGCTTAAATCCAGCTGGCACAGATACGCAGTATTTT. It translates to CASSLNPAGTDTQYF. This chain connects TRBV5-4 to TRBJ2-3, with D hard to call. The germline V gene has CDR1 SGHNT and CDR2 YYREEE (reference sequence). The V gene lost 2 bases and the J gene lost 1 base, with 11 bases spanning the gap. The CDR3 length is 15 residues. The entire variable domain, with the rest obtained from reference TRBV5-4 and TRBJ2-3, is as follows: ETGVTQSPTHLIKTRGQQVTLRCSSQSGHNTVSWYQQALGQGPQFIFQYYREEENGRGNFPPRFSGLQFPNYSSELNVNALELDDSALYLCASSLNPAGTDTQYFGPGTRLTVL.

The chain has TRBV12-3 or TRBV12-4 and TRBJ2-5; 10 bases agree with TRBD1. This CDR3 is 15 amino acids long. Losses at the gene ends were 6 bases for V and 2 bases for J; bases not matched to a gene: 6. CDR3 in amino acids: CASRADRGLQETQYF. The CDR3 DNA reads TGTGCCAGCAGGGCTGACAGGGGGCTGCAAGAGACCCAGTACTTC.

This clonotype showed up many times. The rearrangement uses TRBV5-4 and TRBJ1-2; no clear D. Deletions cut 4 bases from V and 1 base from J, with 8 bases between. CDR1 SGHNT and CDR2 YYREEE come from the germline V gene (reference sequence). The CDR3 has 13 residues. The CDR3 loop reads CASSPDGNYGYTF. The CDR3 DNA reads TGTGCCAGCAGCCCGGACGGTAACTATGGCTACACCTTC.

V gene TRBV6-5 combines with J gene TRBJ2-3; D is possibly TRBD1 (5 bases). The CDR3 extends over 16 amino acids. V was cut by 4 bases and J by 2 bases, with 16 bases left in between. CDR1 is MNHEY, CDR2 SVGAGI, per germline. The DNA of the CDR3 is TGTGCCAGCAGTTCACTTCGACAGTCTACCACAGATACGCAGTATTTT. This sequence encodes CASSSLRQSTTDTQYF.

J is TRBJ2-6 and V is TRBV30; D is undetermined. Trimming took off 2 bases at V and 0 bases at J, with 2 bases between the two ends. CDR1 and CDR2 from the germline V gene are GTSNPN and SVGIG (reference sequence). This CDR3 is built from 13 residues. CDR3 loop: CAWSFSGANVLTF. The CDR3 DNA reads as TGTGCCTGGAGTTTCTCTGGGGCCAACGTCCTGACTTTC.

This clonotype was detected only a few times. The rearrangement uses TRBV5-1 and TRBJ2-7; D is perhaps TRBD1 (5 bases). The germline V gene encodes CDR1 SGHRS and CDR2 YFSETQ. CDR3 length equals 14 residues. V gave up 0 bases and J gave up 5 bases, with 12 bases separating them. The CDR3 is CASSLVPGNHEQYF. The CDR3 nucleotides are TGCGCCAGCAGCTTGGTGCCAGGGAACCACGAGCAGTACTTC.

V is TRBV20-1 and J is TRBJ1-2, with 10 bases matching TRBD1. The germline V gene encodes CDR1 DFQATT and CDR2 SNEGSKA (reference sequence). The CDR3 consists of 14 residues. Germline trimming cut 4 bases from V and 6 bases from J; bases unmatched to any gene: 8. The CDR3 DNA reads as TGCAGTGCTACTGGCGGACAGGGGGGAGATGGCTACACCTTC. It codes for CSATGGQGGDGYTF.

This clonotype was seen repeatedly, ten times or more. The CDR3 DNA reads TGTGCCAGCAGCTTGGCTTTTGGAGGGGCCCAGTACTTC. Its translation: CASSLAFGGAQYF. The chain is built from TRBV5-4 and TRBJ2-5, with D possibly being TRBD2 (6 bases). CDR3 length: 13 amino acids. Germline V lookup: CDR1 SGHNT, CDR2 YYREEE (reference sequence). V lost 0 bases, J lost 9 bases, and 12 bases lay in between.

This clonotype was seen only a few times. The rearrangement joins TRBV5-5 to TRBJ2-3; D is perhaps TRBD1 or TRBD2 (5 bases each). Germline-derived CDR1 and CDR2 are SGHKS and YYEKEE (reference sequence). Trimming cost V 1 base and J 1 base, with 16 bases left between them. The CDR3 is 17 residues long. For the CDR3, the DNA is TGTGCCAGCAGCTTGCGGGGCGCGGGCAGTGGCACAGATACGCAGTATTTT. Translated, it gives CASSLRGAGSGTDTQYF.

This clonotype was recorded at least ten times. This chain links TRBV29-1 with TRBJ2-7, with D possibly TRBD1 on 6 matching bases. CDR1 SQVTM and CDR2 ANQGSEA come from the germline V gene. This CDR3 comprises 16 residues. Trimming shortened V by 6 bases and J by 6 bases, and 27 bases separated the two germline ends. The CDR3 DNA is TGCAGCGTCGTGAAGGCCTTGCGGCAGGGGCGTGCCGAGCAGTACTTC. Translation gives CSVVKALRQGRAEQYF.

Only a few counts were recorded for this clonotype. This chain uses TRBV20-1 with TRBJ1-2; 8 nucleotides agree with TRBD1. The trim removed 5 bases at V and 1 base at J, leaving 9 bases unmatched. Germline values: CDR1 DFQATT, CDR2 SNEGSKA (reference sequence). CDR3 length: 15 residues. The CDR3: CSAAASTGVNYGYTF. In DNA, the CDR3 is TGCAGTGCTGCCGCTTCGACAGGGGTTAACTATGGCTACACCTTC.

In its sample, this clonotype was seen a few times. The chain combines TRBV2 with TRBJ2-7, with D possibly TRBD2 on 5 matching bases. Looked up from germline, CDR1 is SNHLY and CDR2 is FYNNEI. Trimming cost V 0 bases and J 7 bases, with 19 bases left between them. The CDR3 has 16 amino acids. The CDR3 here is CASSEASWRSSGEQYF. The CDR3 DNA follows: TGTGCCAGCAGTGAAGCAAGTTGGCGGTCCTCGGGGGAGCAGTACTTC.

With regard to this clonotype: The conserved closing phenylalanine or tryptophan is absent in this CDR3, likely reflecting a read error. This chain links TRBV3-1 with TRBJ2-7; TRBD2 aligns across 10 bases. In germline, CDR1 is LGHDT, CDR2 YNNKEL (reference sequence). The CDR3 is made up of 14 amino acids. J gave up 7 bases and V 3 bases, and 6 bases lay outside the gene matches. CDR3 DNA: TGTGCCAGCAGCCACAGCCTAGCGGGAGAAGAGCAGTACTCC. It translates to CASSHSLAGEEQYS.

This clonotype has just a few counts. The V call is TRBV5-1, the J call TRBJ2-5; D is ambiguous. CDR3 size: 12 residues. Trimming shortened V by 4 bases and J by 4 bases, and 8 bases separated the two germline ends. Germline assignment: CDR1 SGHRS and CDR2 YFSETQ. In DNA, the CDR3 is TGCGCCAGCAGCGCCAAGGGAGAGACCCAGTACTTC. Translated: CASSAKGETQYF.

This clonotype has more than one count but fewer than ten. The chain has TRBV4-2 and TRBJ2-1; 8 bases fit TRBD2. Germline V gene sequence: CDR1 LGHNA, CDR2 YNFKEQ. The CDR3 sequence is 16 residues long. V dropped 2 bases and J dropped 3; count of bases not matched to a gene: 6. The CDR3 nucleotides read TGTGCCAGCAGCCAACACCAGCGGGAGAGCTACAATGAGCAGTTCTTC. Its translation is CASSQHQRESYNEQFF.

This clonotype has at least ten counts. The chain combines TRBV18 with TRBJ2-3; 7 bases fit TRBD2. The CDR3 consists of 15 residues. After removal of 3 bases from V and 6 bases from J, the junction contained 9 bases not matched to a gene. CDR1 and CDR2 (germline): KGHSH, LQKENI. The DNA for the CDR3 is TGTGCCAGCTCACCCTCAATAACTAGCGCCGATACGCAGTATTTT. Translated, it gives CASSPSITSADTQYF.